Described below is a single T cell receptor beta chain sequence and its context. Its antigen is undetermined. The ends were cut back, 7 bases at V and 7 bases at J, with 17 bases in the middle. The CDR3 contains 14 residues. In germline, CDR1 is MNHEY, CDR2 SVGAGI. This record belongs to a study of cytomegalovirus exposure and HLA in healthy donors. The PCR was carried out with 60 Vbeta primers and 13 Jbeta primers. This table comes from immunoSEQ multiplex PCR, and its TCRdb copy is limited to in-frame clones, with some not included. This sample carries about 170,000 clones, around four fifths of them seen once, and the ten largest clones take 0.95% to 1.5%. Findings of the study overall: Earlier analysis found most TCR beta V segments productive about 87% or about 30% of the time. Several of the most significant clusters were apparently associated with common viral pathogens in a later analysis. Later on, a genetic analysis was performed. It linked a missense variant in DCLRE1C with V- and J-gene trimming of TCR beta. Listed as cytomegalovirus-associated were 150 to 200 TCR beta chains.

The V and J genes are TRBV6-5 and TRBJ2-1; a weak D match, TRBD1 (7 bases). The clonotype was recovered from a boy aged 2 to 10 in good health and CMV-seronegative. The sample comprised PBMCs. The CDR3 loop is CASTTSGGRNEQFF. CDR3 nucleotide sequence: TGTGCCAGCACCACGTCAGGGGGGAGGAATGAGCAGTTCTTC.